Below are 18 T cell receptor beta chains sequenced from a single sample in a study of shared T cell receptors in the human thymus. The repertoire was sequenced with immunoSEQ multiplex PCR; TCRdb's copy has only in-frame clones and lacks some. The sample has 500,000 to 750,000 clones, around nine tenths seen once. These data also featured in a second study, about human thymus T cells.

Input material: thymocytes. Source of these receptors: a boy in the first two years of life with a congenital heart defect.

The rearrangement links TRBV4-1 to TRBJ2-2, with TRBD2 matching 12 bases. CDR1 MGHRA and CDR2 YSYEKL come from the germline V gene. The CDR3 is made up of 19 amino acids. The V segment lost 0 bases and the J segment 7 bases; nucleotides outside the gene matches: 12. The chain's CDR3 is CASSQENATSGSEVGELFF. CDR3 DNA: TGCGCCAGCAGCCAAGAGAACGCGACTAGCGGGAGCGAGGTCGGGGAGCTGTTTTTT.

The CDR3 region is CASSPQRPTIYEQYF. Written as DNA, the CDR3 is TGTGCCAGCAGTCCCCAGCGGCCTACGATCTACGAGCAGTACTTC. This chain connects TRBV27 to TRBJ2-7; D possibly corresponds to TRBD2 (5 bases). The CDR3 is 15 amino acids. Trimming removed 5 bases from V and 3 bases from J, with 17 bases in between. Germline values: CDR1 MNHEY, CDR2 SMNVEV (reference sequence).

The rearrangement joins TRBV19 to TRBJ2-1, with TRBD2 as a possible D gene (7 bases). Trimming took off 0 bases at V and 1 base at J, with 19 bases between the two ends. Germline CDR1 LNHDA, CDR2 SQIVND (reference sequence). The length of the CDR3 is 19 residues. DNA of the CDR3: TGTGCCAGTAGTATAGATCGGAGGGGAGGGAGGGGGTCCTACAATGAGCAGTTCTTC. Protein product: CASSIDRRGGRGSYNEQFF.

The CDR3 loop is CASSLAPDSEAFF. CDR3 DNA sequence: TGTGCCAGCAGCCTCGCCCCGGACAGTGAAGCTTTCTTT. This chain uses TRBV11-3 with TRBJ1-1, with D tentatively TRBD1 (6 bases). The V end lost 5 bases, the J end lost 7 bases, and 14 bases lay between the germline ends. Germline CDR1 is SGHNT and CDR2 is YENEEA. CDR3 length: 13 amino acids.

V usage is TRBV2 and J usage is TRBJ2-5; D remains unclear. The length of the CDR3 is 15 residues. Trimming cost V 8 bases and J 1 base, with 17 bases left between them. Germline CDR1 reads SNHLY; CDR2 reads FYNNEI. The CDR3 loop is CASLKTPRFQETQYF. The CDR3 nucleotides read TGTGCCAGCCTCAAAACCCCGCGTTTCCAAGAGACCCAGTACTTC.

The chain carries TRBV5-4 and TRBJ2-5; weak D call: TRBD2 (6 bases). Germline CDR1 is SGHNT and CDR2 is YYREEE (reference sequence). The CDR3 spans 19 residues. V lost 0 bases and J 4 bases, leaving 25 bases between the germline ends. In DNA form, the CDR3 reads TGTGCCAGCAGCTTGGCTGGTAGATTCGGGGGAGCCCCTGGAGAGACCCAGTACTTC. Translation gives CASSLAGRFGGAPGETQYF.

This rearrangement joins TRBV2 to TRBJ2-7; the match to TRBD2 covers 14 bases. The CDR3 runs 18 residues. Trimming cost V 6 bases and J 2 bases; bases outside gene matches: 12. Looked up from germline, CDR1 is SNHLY and CDR2 is FYNNEI. The CDR3 loop reads CASRDGLAGGPRTYEQYF. The CDR3 DNA reads as TGTGCCAGCAGGGATGGACTAGCGGGAGGCCCCCGCACCTACGAGCAGTACTTC.

This rearrangement joins TRBV2 to TRBJ1-1, with TRBD1 matching 9 bases. The CDR3 is made up of 15 amino acids. Germline assignment: CDR1 SNHLY and CDR2 FYNNEI. V gave up 2 bases and J gave up 0 bases; unmatched junction bases: 1. Here the CDR3 reads CASSERDRVNTEAFF. CDR3 nucleotides: TGTGCCAGCAGTGAAAGGGACAGGGTGAACACTGAAGCTTTCTTT.

The gene calls are TRBV28 and TRBJ1-2; TRBD1 might be the D (6 bases). Deletions cut 3 bases from V and 4 bases from J, with 12 bases between. Germline lookup yields CDR1 MDHEN and CDR2 SYDVKM. The length of the CDR3 is 14 residues. As DNA, the CDR3 is TGTGCCAGCAGTTTTCGGGGGGCAGGCTATGGCTACACCTTC. Translated, it gives CASSFRGAGYGYTF.

This chain joins TRBV2 and TRBJ2-3; 10 bases map to TRBD2. The CDR3 sequence is 17 residues long. Germline V gene lookup returns CDR1 SNHLY and CDR2 FYNNEI. V lost 4 bases to trimming and J lost 5 bases; unmatched junction nucleotides: 12. The CDR3 is CASSVEKREGVVDTQYF. The CDR3 DNA sequence: TGTGCCAGCAGTGTGGAGAAGCGGGAGGGCGTGGTAGATACGCAGTATTTT.

This chain connects TRBV15 to TRBJ2-2, with 10 nucleotides matching TRBD2. With 5 bases clipped from V and 1 base from J, the junction kept 16 bases outside the gene matches. Germline V gene lookup returns CDR1 LNHNV and CDR2 YYDKDF (reference sequence). This CDR3 region has 20 residues. CDR3 in amino acids: CATSATPRASGRLNTGELFF. CDR3 nucleotides: TGTGCCACCAGCGCAACCCCTAGGGCTAGCGGGAGACTGAACACCGGGGAGCTGTTTTTT.

The rearrangement joins TRBV18 to TRBJ2-2; possible D gene TRBD2, 5 bases. From germline, CDR1 is KGHSH and CDR2 LQKENI. This CDR3 region has 13 residues. V was trimmed by 2 bases and J by 6 bases, leaving 7 bases between them. The CDR3 sequence: CASSPKLAGELFF. The CDR3 region has the DNA TGTGCCAGCTCACCAAAACTAGCCGGGGAGCTGTTTTTT.

The chain couples TRBV28 to TRBJ2-5; maybe TRBD1 (5 bases). Germline values: CDR1 MDHEN, CDR2 SYDVKM. The CDR3 length is 15 residues. Trimming took 4 bases from V and 9 from J, leaving 21 bases between them. The CDR3 spells CASSCARSLQGAQYF. Written as DNA, the CDR3 is TGTGCCAGCAGTTGTGCCAGGAGCCTCCAAGGGGCCCAGTACTTC.

This sequence joins TRBV28 and TRBJ1-2; tentative D call: TRBD1 (6 bases). Germline loops: CDR1 MDHEN, CDR2 SYDVKM. Trimming left V 3 bases short and J 0 bases short, with 17 bases between. This CDR3 contains 17 residues. In DNA, the CDR3 is TGTGCCAGCAGTTTCCCGGAGGGGGGGAGGGCTAACTATGGCTACACCTTC. Its translation is CASSFPEGGRANYGYTF.

This chain joins TRBV6-4 and TRBJ2-5; 14 nucleotides agree with TRBD2. The CDR3 has 19 residues. The germline V gene has CDR1 MRHNA and CDR2 SNTAGT. The ends lost 3 bases at V and 1 base at J; junction bases unmatched: 10. The CDR3 here is CASSDPGLAGEGGQETQYF. The CDR3 DNA reads TGTGCCAGCAGTGATCCGGGACTAGCGGGAGAGGGAGGCCAAGAGACCCAGTACTTC.

J is TRBJ2-4 and V is TRBV15; the match to TRBD1 covers 11 bases. Looked up from germline, CDR1 is LNHNV and CDR2 is YYDKDF (reference sequence). V gave up 0 bases and J gave up 3 bases; unmatched junction bases: 4. This CDR3 comprises 17 residues. In DNA, the CDR3 is TGTGCCACCAGCAGAGATGGGGACAGGGGGGTCAAAAACATTCAGTACTTC. Protein sequence: CATSRDGDRGVKNIQYF. Full variable domain (rest looked up from reference TRBV15 and TRBJ2-4): DAMVIQNPRYQVTQFGKPVTLSCSQTLNHNVMYWYQQKSSQAPKLLFHYYDKDFNNEADTPDNFQSRRPNTSFCFLDIRSPGLGDTAMYLCATSRDGDRGVKNIQYFGAGTRLSVL.

The chain couples TRBV7-9 to TRBJ2-1; 11 bases map to TRBD1. CDR1 is SEHNR, CDR2 FQNEAQ, per germline (reference sequence). Unmatched junction bases numbered 4, after V lost 2 bases and J lost 4 bases. This CDR3 region has 16 residues. The CDR3 sequence: CASSLSGQGEYNEQFF. The CDR3 region has the DNA TGTGCCAGCAGCTTATCGGGACAGGGGGAGTACAATGAGCAGTTCTTC.

J is TRBJ2-7 and V is TRBV12-5, with TRBD1 matching over 10 bases. This CDR3 has 15 amino acids. V was pared by 2 bases and J by 6 bases, with 7 bases of the junction left unmatched. Germline CDR1 LGHNT, CDR2 FRNRAP. The CDR3 sequence: CASGLPRQGACEQYF. For the CDR3, the DNA is TGTGCTAGTGGTTTGCCCCGACAGGGGGCCTGCGAGCAGTACTTC. The full variable domain, its missing parts supplied by reference TRBV12-5 and TRBJ2-7, is DARVTQTPRHKVTEMGQEVTMRCQPILGHNTVFWYRQTMMQGLELLAYFRNRAPLDDSGMPKDRFSAEMPDATLATLKIQPSEPRDSAVYFCASGLPRQGACEQYFGPGTRLTVT.